This T cell receptor beta chain appears in the sequencing data of a study of tumour-infiltrating T cells in Burkitt lymphoma. Overall study: Overall and progression-free survival were predicted by productive clonality.

This clone is labeled large. Germline assignment: CDR1 SNHLY and CDR2 FYNNEI. V dropped 3 bases and J dropped 5 bases, with 11 bases sitting between them. The CDR3 covers 14 residues. Profiling relied on immunoSEQ multiplex PCR, and the TCRdb table lists in-frame clones only, not all of them. The repertoire consists of about 9,200 clones, with 62% occurring once and the leading ten covering around 5.6%. Sequenced material: tumor tissue. The origin of this receptor is a human donor with diffuse large B-cell lymphoma. The chain is built from TRBV2 and TRBJ2-4; tentative D call: TRBD1 (6 bases). The CDR3 sequence is CASSEGRGENIQYF. Here the CDR3 DNA reads TGTGCCAGCAGTGAGGGCAGGGGCGAAAACATTCAGTACTTC.